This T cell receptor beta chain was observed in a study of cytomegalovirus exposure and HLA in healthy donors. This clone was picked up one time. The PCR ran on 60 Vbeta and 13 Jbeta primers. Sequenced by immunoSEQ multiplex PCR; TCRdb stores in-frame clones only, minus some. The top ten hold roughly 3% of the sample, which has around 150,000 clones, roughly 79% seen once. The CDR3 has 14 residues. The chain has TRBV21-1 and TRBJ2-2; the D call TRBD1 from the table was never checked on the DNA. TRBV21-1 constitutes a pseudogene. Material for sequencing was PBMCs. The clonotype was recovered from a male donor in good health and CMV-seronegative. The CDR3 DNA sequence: TGTGCCGGGAACAGGGGGGCGAACACCGGGGAGCTGTTTTTT. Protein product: CAGNRGANTGELFF.